This TCR beta chain is from a study of blood T cells in healthy people across ages. This clonotype turned up a few times. Its antigen remains unidentified. The second PCR ran about 7 to 12 cycles with a sample-barcoded 5' primer and J-beta primers. TCRdb ran MiXCR on the 5' RACE reads and lists one entry per CDR3 protein. The repertoire holds 1,500,000 or so distinct CDR3 sequences, with approximately 59% as singletons. The CDR3 covers 13 residues. Germline CDR1 MNHEY, CDR2 SMNVEV (reference sequence). With 11 bases removed from V and 0 bases from J, the gap between germline ends came to 8 bases. Aged roughly 6 to 100, donors were systemically healthy Caucasians from Russia. Researchers report isolating at least 6 million PBMCs per sample. Extractions gave at least 5 micrograms of total RNA per sample. Overall study findings and caveats: Reliance upon unsorted PBMCs precluded definitive naive versus antigen-experienced comparison.

Material: blood. This TCR derives from a young man in good health. The chain links TRBV27 to TRBJ2-6; either TRBD1 or TRBD2 may fit D (5 bases each). Here the CDR3 DNA reads TGTGCCGCTGGGACCTCTGGGGCCAACGTCCTGACTTTC. Amino acid sequence: CAAGTSGANVLTF.